This T cell receptor beta chain was sequenced for a study of cytomegalovirus exposure and HLA in healthy donors. The study, taken as a whole, reports: A later analysis found that most CMV-associated TCR beta chains appeared HLA-restricted.

This clone was picked up a small number of times. Its target is not known. Amplification used 60 Vbeta primers and 13 Jbeta primers. Repertoires were generated with immunoSEQ multiplex PCR, while TCRdb's copy carries only in-frame clones and drops some. The data contain about 130,000 clones, over 70% of them seen just once; the ten biggest clones take up over 2%. This CDR3 spans 15 amino acids. Germline trimming cut 7 bases from V and 1 base from J; bases unmatched to any gene: 6. CDR1 MNHEY and CDR2 SVGAGI come from the germline V gene. The origin of this receptor is a man aged 25-45 years in good health and CMV-seronegative. The J gene is TRBJ2-3, the V gene TRBV6-5, with 9 bases fitting TRBD2. Sequenced sample: PBMCs. The CDR3 nucleotides read TGTGCCAGCACCCAGATAGCGGGGGGCACAGATACGCAGTATTTT. Protein sequence: CASTQIAGGTDTQYF.